This is a list of T cell receptor beta chains from one sample in a study of blood T cell repertoires in COVID-19. Some clones are missing from TCRdb's copy, which holds only in-frame ones; the method was immunoSEQ multiplex PCR. The table includes roughly 53,000 clones, 70% to 85% detected once. Sequenced material: peripheral blood. The receptors derive from a man in his 70s with active COVID-19. Each CDR3 is given with its conserved first and last residue. D genes are given only for firm matches. Clone size is not always given. Where it is, it says once, few, many or a class for expanded clones.

>TRBD2|.|TRBJ2-3|TRBV7-8
CASSGRGLAGNAFGTDTQYF
TGTGCCAGCAGCGGGAGGGGACTAGCGGGAAACGCATTCGGCACAGATACGCAGTATTTT
>TRBD1|.|TRBJ2-7|TRBV19
CASSDTGVLLYEQYF
TGTGCCAGTAGTGATACAGGGGTTCTACTCTACGAGCAGTACTTC
>TRBD1|.|TRBJ1-1|TRBV6-5
CASSYPGQTTEAFF
TGTGCCAGCAGTTACCCGGGACAGACTACTGAAGCTTTCTTT
>.|once|TRBJ2-3|TRBV6-5
CASSVDNTDTQYF
TGTGCCAGCTCAGTTGATAACACAGATACGCAGTATTTT
>TRBD2|.|TRBJ2-5|TRBV4-3
CASSQDLLGGSGQETQYF
TGCGCCAGCAGCCAAGATCTACTTGGCGGGAGTGGTCAAGAGACCCAGTACTTC
>TRBD1|.|TRBJ2-4|TRBV11-2
CASSLPQPDRGLVNIQYF
TGTGCCAGCAGCTTACCCCAGCCCGACAGGGGGCTCGTAAACATTCAGTACTTC
>TRBD2|.|TRBJ2-7|TRBV5-5
CASSPEGLYEQYF
TGTGCCAGCAGCCCTGAGGGACTATACGAGCAGTACTTC
>.|.|TRBJ1-1|TRBV5-1
CASSFGRGTEAFF
TGCGCCAGCAGCTTCGGGAGGGGCACTGAAGCTTTCTTT
>.|.|TRBJ2-1|TRBV7-2
CASNTGIRNEQFF
TGTGCCAGCAACACAGGGATACGGAATGAGCAGTTCTTC
>.|.|TRBJ2-7|TRBV21-1
CASSKDFYEQYF
TGTGCCAGCAGCAAAGACTTCTACGAGCAGTACTTC
>TRBD2|.|TRBJ2-3|TRBV28
CASRGLAGRDTQYF
TGTGCCAGCAGGGGACTAGCGGGAAGGGATACGCAGTATTTT
>.|.|TRBJ1-2|TRBV28
CASSLIIGNYGYTF
TGTGCCAGCAGTTTAATTATCGGGAACTATGGCTACACCTTC
>.|.|TRBJ2-3|TRBV3-1/TRBV3-2
CASRLARDTDTQYF
TGTGCCAGCAGGTTGGCGCGGGACACAGATACGCAGTATTTT
>TRBD1|.|TRBJ2-1|TRBV9
CASSSHPGGTGTPLGNEQFF
TGTGCCAGCAGCTCTCACCCAGGGGGCACAGGGACACCTCTTGGGAATGAGCAGTTCTTC
>.|.|TRBJ1-6|TRBV12-5
CASGLGDSYNSPLHF
TGTGCTAGTGGTTTGGGAGACAGTTATAATTCACCCCTCCACTTT
>.|.|TRBJ1-2|TRBV6-5
CASSSDNSYGYTF
TGTGCCAGCAGTTCGGACAATTCCTATGGCTACACCTTC
>TRBD2|.|TRBJ2-1|TRBV7-8
CASSPRGERGDNEQFF
TGTGCCAGCAGCCCCCGAGGAGAGCGGGGTGACAATGAGCAGTTCTTC
>.|.|TRBJ2-1|TRBV24-1
CATTGDHEQFF
TGTGCCACAACGGGGGACCATGAGCAGTTCTTC
>.|.|TRBJ1-4|TRBV25-1
CASSELGGNEKLFF
TGTGCCAGCAGTGAACTAGGGGGAAATGAAAAACTGTTTTTT
>TRBD1|.|TRBJ1-4|TRBV7-9
CASSPGQGGEKLFF
TGTGCCAGCAGCCCGGGACAGGGTGGAGAAAAACTGTTTTTT
>TRBD1|.|TRBJ2-7|TRBV7-2
CASSLGLGQKYEQYF
TGTGCCAGCAGCTTAGGTTTGGGACAGAAATACGAGCAGTACTTC
>TRBD2|.|TRBJ2-7|TRBV5-1
CASSLLAGEWYEQYF
TGCGCCAGCAGCTTACTAGCGGGAGAGTGGTATGAGCAGTACTTC
>.|.|TRBJ2-7|TRBV9
CASSAHQQTYEQYF
TGTGCCAGCAGCGCCCACCAACAGACCTACGAGCAGTACTTC
>.|few|TRBJ1-1|TRBV6-5
CASSPPGHKNTEAFF
TGTGCCAGCAGTCCCCCGGGACATAAGAACACTGAAGCTTTCTTT
>TRBD2|.|TRBJ2-1|TRBV24-1
CATSDPAVAGGTYNEQFF
TGTGCCACCAGTGATCCCGCCGTAGCGGGAGGGACCTACAATGAGCAGTTCTTC
>.|medium-sized|TRBJ2-7|TRBV28
CASSLTVSYEQYF
TGTGCCAGCAGTTTGACAGTTTCCTACGAGCAGTACTTC
>.|.|TRBJ1-3|TRBV2
CASSLLSGNTIYF
TGTGCCAGCAGTCTCCTCTCTGGAAACACCATATATTTT
>TRBD1|.|TRBJ1-5|TRBV2
CASSRTGNQPQHF
TGTGCCAGCAGTCGGACAGGGAATCAGCCCCAGCATTTT
>TRBD2|.|TRBJ2-1|TRBV11-2
CASSRGLAGNEQFF
TGTGCCAGCAGCCGGGGACTAGCGGGCAATGAGCAGTTCTTC
>.|.|TRBJ2-7|TRBV9
CASSGSSAPYEQYF
TGTGCCAGCAGCGGTTCTAGTGCGCCCTACGAGCAGTACTTC
>.|.|TRBJ2-6|TRBV7-8
CASSRWGESGANVLTF
TGTGCCAGCAGCCGCTGGGGGGAATCTGGGGCCAACGTCCTGACTTTC
>TRBD2|.|TRBJ2-7|TRBV10-3
CAASGRSYDEQYF
TGTGCCGCTAGCGGGAGGAGCTACGACGAGCAGTACTTC
>TRBD1|.|TRBJ2-2|TRBV11-2
CASSLDLGGRELFF
TGTGCCAGCAGCTTAGATTTAGGGGGCAGGGAGCTGTTTTTT
>TRBD2|.|TRBJ2-7|TRBV11-2
CASSLVLAGPYEQYF
TGTGCCAGCAGCTTAGTACTAGCGGGTCCCTACGAGCAGTACTTC
>TRBD1|.|TRBJ1-4|TRBV4-3
CASSPWTGGGEKLFF
TGCGCCAGCAGCCCATGGACAGGGGGAGGTGAAAAACTGTTTTTT
>.|once|TRBJ2-3|TRBV29-1
CSVVQSTDTQYF
TGCAGCGTTGTACAGAGCACAGATACGCAGTATTTT
>.|once|TRBJ1-2|TRBV7-3
CASSLQRPGRGNYGYTF
TGTGCCAGCAGCCTTCAGAGGCCTGGAAGGGGAAACTATGGCTACACCTTC
>.|.|TRBJ2-3|TRBV7-8
CASSLATVSTDTQYF
TGTGCCAGCAGCTTAGCGACTGTTAGCACAGATACGCAGTATTTT
>.|.|TRBJ1-1|TRBV18
CASSPGPGTEAFF
TGTGCCAGCTCACCCGGCCCGGGGACTGAAGCTTTCTTT
>.|.|TRBJ2-7|TRBV2
CASSAGPTYEQYF
TGTGCCAGCAGTGCAGGCCCAACCTACGAGCAGTACTTC
>TRBD2|.|TRBJ2-3|TRBV7-6
CASSLGGGAGGFTDTQYF
TGTGCCAGCAGCTTAGGTGGTGGCGCGGGAGGGTTCACAGATACGCAGTATTTT
>TRBD1|.|TRBJ2-7|TRBV7-2
CASSPRGQGASYEQYF
TGTGCCAGCAGCCCGCGTGGACAGGGGGCGTCTTACGAGCAGTACTTC
>.|.|TRBJ1-2|TRBV3-1/TRBV3-2
CASSLAGQFLYGYTF
TGTGCCAGCAGCCTAGCCGGACAGTTCCTCTATGGCTACACCTTC
>.|.|TRBJ1-2|TRBV7-2
CASSKEGTGTEALYGYTF
TGTGCCAGCAGTAAGGAGGGCACCGGGACGGAGGCCCTCTATGGCTACACCTTC
>.|few|TRBJ1-5|TRBV19
CASSSDRAFSTILSNQPQHF
TGTGCCAGTAGTTCGGACAGAGCCTTTAGTACCATCTTAAGCAATCAGCCCCAGCATTTT
>.|.|TRBJ1-2|TRBV29-1
CSVEDNEGDYGYTF
TGCAGCGTTGAAGATAACGAGGGCGACTATGGCTACACCTTC